The T cell receptor (beta chain) described here comes from a study of T cell repertoires in cytomegalovirus infection. Study-level background: Both CMV infection and a matching HLA type were indicated by public TCR beta signatures.

TCRdb ran MiXCR on the reads and lists one entry per CDR3 protein. The sample lists 500,000 or so distinct CDR3 sequences, about 15% occurring once. This CDR3 spans 17 amino acids. Germline V gene data show CDR1 as SGHAT and CDR2 as FQNNGV. V dropped 1 base and J dropped 6 bases, with 19 bases sitting between them. This clonotype was picked up a small number of times. Sequencing was done on a sample of CD8+ T cells from PBMCs. The clonotype comes from a human donor in good health (CMV status not recorded). Some clones in this sample may be carry-over from other donors' samples. J is TRBJ2-1 and V is TRBV11-2; TRBD2 might be the D (5 bases). The CDR3 sequence is CASSLGGAGYYINEQFF. The CDR3 DNA follows: TGTGCCAGCAGCTTAGGTGGCGCGGGCTATTATATCAATGAGCAGTTCTTC.